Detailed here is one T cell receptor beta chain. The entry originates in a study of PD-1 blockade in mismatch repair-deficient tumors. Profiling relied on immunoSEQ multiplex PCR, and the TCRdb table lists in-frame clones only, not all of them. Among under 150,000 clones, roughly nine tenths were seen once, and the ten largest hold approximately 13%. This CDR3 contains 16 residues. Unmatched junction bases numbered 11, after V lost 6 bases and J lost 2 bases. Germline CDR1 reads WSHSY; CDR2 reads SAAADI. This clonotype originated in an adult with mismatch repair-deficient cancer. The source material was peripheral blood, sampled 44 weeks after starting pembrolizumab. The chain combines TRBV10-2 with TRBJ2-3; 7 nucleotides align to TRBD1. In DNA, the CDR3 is TGCGCCAGCAGCCCCTGGGGACAGTCGTCCACAGATACGCAGTATTTT. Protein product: CASSPWGQSSTDTQYF.